Listed below are T cell receptor beta chains from one sample, sequenced in a study of a mutant IDH1 vaccine in newly diagnosed glioma. Clones were read by immunoSEQ multiplex PCR, and TCRdb kept only the in-frame ones, dropping some. Among about 130,000 clones listed, about four fifths were seen once. Their antigens are not known. This specimen consisted of PBMCs, obtained from a glioma patient whose treatment included an IDH1 peptide vaccine. The receptors were sampled from a middle-aged man with glioma. Each CDR3 is given with its conserved first and last residue. A D gene is named only where the DNA matches it firmly. A row's size may be missing; if present it is once, few, many or a size class.

cdr3_nt cdr3_aa v_call d_call clone_size j_call
TGTGCCAGCTCACCACCCCTAGCGGTTACCTACGAGCAGTACTTC CASSPPLAVTYEQYF TRBV18 TRBD2 - TRBJ2-7
TGTGCCTGGAGCAGGGGCCAGGTTCCGGAAGCTTTCTTT CAWSRGQVPEAFF TRBV30 - many TRBJ1-1
TGTGCCAGTAGTATGGTCAGGGGGATTTACGAGCAGTACTTC CASSMVRGIYEQYF TRBV19 TRBD1 - TRBJ2-7
TGTGCCAGCAGCGTAGGGGTCGGCGGAGCCTACTACAATGAGCAGTTCTTC CASSVGVGGAYYNEQFF TRBV9 - - TRBJ2-1
TGCGCCAGCAGCTTGGCGGGTCAAACCTTCTCTGGGGCCAACGTCCTGACTTTC CASSLAGQTFSGANVLTF TRBV5-1 - - TRBJ2-6
TGTGCCAGCTCTGAGGACGGGGCAACTAATGAAAAACTGTTTTTT CASSEDGATNEKLFF TRBV7-8 - - TRBJ1-4
TGTGCCTGGAGTCTAATAGGAGGATCTAACTATGGCTACACCTTC CAWSLIGGSNYGYTF TRBV30 - once TRBJ1-2
TGTGCCAGCTCACCATTCGCTTTTGGTACGGGGACGAAGGAGGCCGGGGAGCTGTTTTTT CASSPFAFGTGTKEAGELFF TRBV18 - - TRBJ2-2
TGTGCCAGTAGTTACAGGGATTATAGCAATCAGCCCCAGCATTTT CASSYRDYSNQPQHF TRBV19 - - TRBJ1-5
TGTGCCAGTAGTTCCCCCCAGGGGGCGTTTGGCGGGGAGCTGTTTTTT CASSSPQGAFGGELFF TRBV19 TRBD1 - TRBJ2-2
TGTGCCAGCAGTTCTACGGTTGGGAGGAACACCATATATTTT CASSSTVGRNTIYF TRBV6-5 - - TRBJ1-3
TGTGCCGCCCGTCGGACAGGAGAAGGGCCCCTCCACTTT CAARRTGEGPLHF TRBV19 TRBD1 once TRBJ1-6
TGCGCCAGCAGCCAAGATCTAGGGGCAGGGGGTAAGAATGAGCAGTTCTTC CASSQDLGAGGKNEQFF TRBV4-3 TRBD1 - TRBJ2-1
TGTGCCAGCAGCCCCGGGACAGGGCGCACCGGGGAGCTGTTTTTT CASSPGTGRTGELFF TRBV13 TRBD1 - TRBJ2-2
TGTGCCAGTACGGGTGGCGGAGGGCACGAGCAGTACTTC CASTGGGGHEQYF TRBV19 - - TRBJ2-7
TGTGCCAGCAGCCCGGGACAGGGGGCTAATGAAAAACTGTTTTTT CASSPGQGANEKLFF TRBV7-2 TRBD1 - TRBJ1-4
TGTGCCAGCAGTCAGACAGGGGCGGGGGAGACCCAGTACTTC CASSQTGAGETQYF TRBV2 TRBD1 once TRBJ2-5